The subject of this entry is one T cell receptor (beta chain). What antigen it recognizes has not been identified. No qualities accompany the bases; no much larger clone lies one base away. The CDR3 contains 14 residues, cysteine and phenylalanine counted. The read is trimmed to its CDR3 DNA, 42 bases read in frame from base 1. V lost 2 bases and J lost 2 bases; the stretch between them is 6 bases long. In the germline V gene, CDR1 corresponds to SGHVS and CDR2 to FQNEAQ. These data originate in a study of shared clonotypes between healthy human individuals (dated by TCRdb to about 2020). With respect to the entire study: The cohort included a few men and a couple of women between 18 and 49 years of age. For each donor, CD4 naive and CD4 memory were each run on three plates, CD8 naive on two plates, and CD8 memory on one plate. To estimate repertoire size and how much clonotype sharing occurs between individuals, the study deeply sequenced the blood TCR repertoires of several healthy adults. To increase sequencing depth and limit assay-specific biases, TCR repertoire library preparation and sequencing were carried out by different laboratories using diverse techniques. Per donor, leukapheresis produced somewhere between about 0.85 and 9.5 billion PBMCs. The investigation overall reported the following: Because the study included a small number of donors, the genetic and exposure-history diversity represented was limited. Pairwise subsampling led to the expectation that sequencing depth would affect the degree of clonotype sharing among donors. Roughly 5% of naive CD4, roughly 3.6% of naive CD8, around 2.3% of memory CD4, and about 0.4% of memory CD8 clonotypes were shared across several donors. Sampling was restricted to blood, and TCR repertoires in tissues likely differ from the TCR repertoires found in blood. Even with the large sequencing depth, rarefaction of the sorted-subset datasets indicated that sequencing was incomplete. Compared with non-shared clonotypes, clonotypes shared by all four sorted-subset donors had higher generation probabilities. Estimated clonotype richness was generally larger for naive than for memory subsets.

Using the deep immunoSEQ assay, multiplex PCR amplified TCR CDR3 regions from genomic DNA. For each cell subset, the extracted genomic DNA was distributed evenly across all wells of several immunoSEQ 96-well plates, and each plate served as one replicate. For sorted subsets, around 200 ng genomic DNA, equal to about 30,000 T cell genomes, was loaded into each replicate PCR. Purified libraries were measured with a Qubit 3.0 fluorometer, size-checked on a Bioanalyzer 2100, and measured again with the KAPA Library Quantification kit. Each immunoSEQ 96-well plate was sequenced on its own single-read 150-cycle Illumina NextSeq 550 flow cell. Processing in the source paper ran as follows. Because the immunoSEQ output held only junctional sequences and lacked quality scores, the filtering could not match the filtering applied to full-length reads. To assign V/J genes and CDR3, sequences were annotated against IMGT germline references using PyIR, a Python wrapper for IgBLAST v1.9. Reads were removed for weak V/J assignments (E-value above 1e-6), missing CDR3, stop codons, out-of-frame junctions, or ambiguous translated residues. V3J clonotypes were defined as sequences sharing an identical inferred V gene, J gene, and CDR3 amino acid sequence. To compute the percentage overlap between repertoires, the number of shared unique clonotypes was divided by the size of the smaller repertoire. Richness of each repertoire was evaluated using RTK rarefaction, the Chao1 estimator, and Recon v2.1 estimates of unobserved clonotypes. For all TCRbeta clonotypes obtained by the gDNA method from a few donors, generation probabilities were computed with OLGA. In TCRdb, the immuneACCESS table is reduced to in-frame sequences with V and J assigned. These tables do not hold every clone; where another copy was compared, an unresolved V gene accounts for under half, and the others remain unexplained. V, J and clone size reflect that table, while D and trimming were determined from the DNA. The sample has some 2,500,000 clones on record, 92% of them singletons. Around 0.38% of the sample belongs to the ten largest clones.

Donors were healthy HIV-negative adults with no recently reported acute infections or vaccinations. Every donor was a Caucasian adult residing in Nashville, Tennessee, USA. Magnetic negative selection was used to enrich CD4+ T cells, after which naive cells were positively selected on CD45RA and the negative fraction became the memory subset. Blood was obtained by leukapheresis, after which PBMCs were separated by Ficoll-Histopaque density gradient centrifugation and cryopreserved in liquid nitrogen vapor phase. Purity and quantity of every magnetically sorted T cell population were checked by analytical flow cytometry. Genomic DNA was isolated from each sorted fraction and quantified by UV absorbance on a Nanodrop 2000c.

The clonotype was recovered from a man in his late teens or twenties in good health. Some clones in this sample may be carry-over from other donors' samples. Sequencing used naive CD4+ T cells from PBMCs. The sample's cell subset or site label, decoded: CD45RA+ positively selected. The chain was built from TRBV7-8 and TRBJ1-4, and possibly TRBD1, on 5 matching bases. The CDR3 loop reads CASSLRGTNEKLFF. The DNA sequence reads TGTGCCAGCAGCTTACGGGGGACTAATGAAAAACTGTTTTTT.